The rows below give T cell receptor beta chains drawn from one sample of a study of T cells in Graves' hyperthyroidism and ophthalmopathy. Using its own MiXCR run on the multiplex PCR reads, TCRdb lists one record per CDR3 protein. The sample contains 550,000 to 700,000 distinct CDR3 sequences, about 45% of which appear only once. Material for sequencing was peripheral blood or thyroid tissue (not recorded which). The origin of the receptors is an adult woman with Graves' disease, either hyperthyroidism or ophthalmopathy (not recorded which). Each CDR3 is given with its conserved first and last residue. A D gene is named only where the DNA matches it firmly. Clone size is stated in some rows and not others, as once, few, many or a class when expanded.

D: -; size: -; J: TRBJ1-6; V: TRBV20-1; CDR3: CSGGRGNSPLHF; DNA: TGCAGTGGAGGTAGGGGTAATTCACCCCTCCACTTT
D: -; size: few; J: TRBJ1-2; V: TRBV7-8; CDR3: CASSPPGMNYGYTF; DNA: TGTGCCAGCAGCCCACCTGGGATGAACTATGGCTACACCTTC
D: TRBD1; size: -; J: TRBJ1-5; V: TRBV7-3; CDR3: CASSVRTGHF; DNA: TGTGCCAGCAGCGTCAGGACAGGGCATTTT
D: -; size: many; J: TRBJ2-7; V: TRBV20-1; CDR3: CSASPGSYEQYF; DNA: TGCAGTGCTAGCCCGGGATCCTACGAGCAGTACTTC
D: -; size: many; J: TRBJ1-4; V: TRBV7-2; CDR3: CASSLASADRERTNEKLFF; DNA: TGTGCCAGCAGCTTAGCGTCGGCAGACCGAGAGAGGACTAATGAAAAACTGTTTTTT
D: TRBD1; size: -; J: TRBJ1-2; V: TRBV25-1; CDR3: CASSDRGVGYGYTF; DNA: TGTGCCAGTAGTGACAGGGGAGTCGGCTATGGCTACACCTTC
D: -; size: many; J: TRBJ2-7; V: TRBV29-1; CDR3: CSVFYEQYF; DNA: TGCAGCGTTTTTTACGAGCAGTACTTC
D: -; size: -; J: TRBJ2-3; V: TRBV6-5; CDR3: CASSFQWAPETTDTQYF; DNA: TGTGCCAGCAGTTTCCAATGGGCCCCCGAGACCACAGATACGCAGTATTTT
D: -; size: many; J: TRBJ1-6; V: TRBV7-9; CDR3: CASSVNRGVNSPLHF; DNA: TGTGCCAGCAGCGTGAACCGAGGGGTTAATTCACCCCTCCACTTT
D: TRBD1; size: -; J: TRBJ1-1; V: TRBV10-3; CDR3: CAISVQGADTEAFF; DNA: TGTGCCATCAGTGTGCAGGGGGCCGACACTGAAGCTTTCTTT
D: TRBD1; size: many; J: TRBJ1-2; V: TRBV6-5; CDR3: CASRAGTDYGYTF; DNA: TGTGCCAGCAGGGCGGGGACAGATTATGGCTACACCTTC
D: TRBD1; size: -; J: TRBJ1-5; V: TRBV7-3; CDR3: CASSPDRNGEPQHF; DNA: TGTGCCAGCAGCCCGGACAGGAACGGGGAGCCCCAGCATTTT
D: -; size: many; J: TRBJ1-5; V: TRBV6-1; CDR3: CASSEWVRGTAHNQPQHF; DNA: TGTGCCAGCAGTGAATGGGTTCGAGGAACAGCCCATAATCAGCCCCAGCATTTT
D: -; size: -; J: TRBJ1-1; V: TRBV12-3/TRBV12-4; CDR3: CASTLGTLGAFF; DNA: TGTGCCAGCACCTTGGGGACCTTAGGGGCTTTCTTT
D: -; size: many; J: TRBJ2-7; V: TRBV5-5; CDR3: CASSFPLVPEQYF; DNA: TGTGCCAGCAGTTTCCCCCTCGTGCCCGAGCAGTACTTC
D: -; size: many; J: TRBJ1-1; V: TRBV10-3; CDR3: CAIRAPFAEAFF; DNA: TGTGCCATCAGGGCCCCCTTCGCTGAAGCTTTCTTT
D: TRBD1; size: -; J: TRBJ1-1; V: TRBV19; CDR3: CASDQGGDTEAFF; DNA: TGTGCCAGTGACCAGGGGGGAGATACTGAAGCTTTCTTT
D: -; size: once; J: TRBJ2-5; V: TRBV20-1; CDR3: CSATLDRETQYF; DNA: TGCAGTGCTACCCTTGACCGGGAGACCCAGTACTTC
D: TRBD1; size: -; J: TRBJ1-2; V: TRBV5-1; CDR3: CATRSGTGYGYTF; DNA: TGCGCCACCCGATCCGGGACAGGGTATGGCTACACCTTC
D: -; size: many; J: TRBJ2-7; V: TRBV5-8; CDR3: CASSFGRSWEQYF; DNA: TGTGCCAGCAGCTTTGGACGATCGTGGGAGCAGTACTTC
D: TRBD2; size: many; J: TRBJ2-2; V: TRBV7-9; CDR3: CASSLRTSGVNTGELFF; DNA: TGTGCCAGCAGCCTCCGGACTAGCGGGGTGAACACCGGGGAGCTGTTTTTT
D: -; size: -; J: TRBJ2-7; V: TRBV18; CDR3: CASSPPGRVVEQYF; DNA: TGTGCCAGCTCACCACCGGGCAGGGTGGTCGAGCAGTACTTC
D: -; size: many; J: TRBJ2-2; V: TRBV7-2; CDR3: CASSLGATGELFF; DNA: TGTGCCAGCAGCTTAGGGGCTACCGGGGAGCTGTTTTTT
D: -; size: -; J: TRBJ1-1; V: TRBV20-1; CDR3: CSAQTNTKYTEAFF; DNA: TGCAGTGCACAGACGAACACGAAGTACACTGAAGCTTTCTTT
D: -; size: -; J: TRBJ2-7; V: TRBV5-1; CDR3: CASSPRQPGAAPIYEQYF; DNA: TGCGCCAGCAGCCCCCGACAGCCTGGGGCAGCACCCATTTACGAGCAGTACTTC
D: TRBD1; size: many; J: TRBJ1-1; V: TRBV2; CDR3: CASSAVDRVTEAFF; DNA: TGTGCCAGCAGTGCTGTGGACAGGGTCACTGAAGCTTTCTTT
D: -; size: -; J: TRBJ1-2; V: TRBV29-1; CDR3: CSAVGQGYTF; DNA: TGCAGTGCCGTTGGGCAGGGCTACACCTTC
D: TRBD1; size: -; J: TRBJ1-2; V: TRBV25-1; CDR3: CASFTQGAHGYTF; DNA: TGTGCCAGCTTTACCCAGGGGGCTCATGGCTACACCTTC
D: -; size: many; J: TRBJ2-7; V: TRBV20-1; CDR3: CSALSRRGLHSSEQYF; DNA: TGCAGTGCTCTTTCCCGACGCGGTCTTCATAGTAGCGAGCAGTACTTC
D: TRBD2; size: many; J: TRBJ2-7; V: TRBV4-1; CDR3: CASSLLLAGNEQYF; DNA: TGCGCCAGCAGCCTGTTACTAGCGGGAAACGAGCAGTACTTC
D: -; size: -; J: TRBJ1-2; V: TRBV2; CDR3: CAGRRDYGYTF; DNA: TGTGCCGGTCGTAGGGACTATGGCTACACCTTC
D: TRBD1; size: -; J: TRBJ2-5; V: TRBV15; CDR3: CATSGARDSRETQYF; DNA: TGTGCCACCAGCGGAGCCCGGGACAGTCGCGAGACCCAGTACTTC
D: -; size: many; J: TRBJ1-3; V: TRBV5-1; CDR3: CASSLVGRGGNTIYF; DNA: TGCGCCAGCAGCTTGGTTGGCAGGGGAGGAAACACCATATATTTT
D: -; size: -; J: TRBJ2-3; V: TRBV10-3; CDR3: CAISGGSADTQYF; DNA: TGTGCCATCAGTGGCGGTTCGGCAGATACGCAGTATTTT
D: -; size: many; J: TRBJ2-7; V: TRBV19; CDR3: CASSIKIGGNYEQYF; DNA: TGTGCCAGTAGTATAAAAATAGGGGGTAACTACGAGCAGTACTTC
D: TRBD1; size: many; J: TRBJ1-2; V: TRBV6-1; CDR3: CASVGQGMAGGGYTF; DNA: TGTGCCAGCGTGGGACAGGGGATGGCCGGAGGAGGCTACACCTTC
D: TRBD1; size: -; J: TRBJ2-7; V: TRBV19; CDR3: CASSIGTGAYEQYF; DNA: TGTGCCAGTAGTATCGGGACAGGGGCCTACGAGCAGTACTTC
D: TRBD1; size: few; J: TRBJ1-5; V: TRBV28; CDR3: CASSFNRGSNQPQHF; DNA: TGTGCCAGCAGTTTTAACAGGGGAAGCAATCAGCCCCAGCATTTT
D: TRBD1; size: -; J: TRBJ1-5; V: TRBV29-1; CDR3: CSVGTGGQPQHF; DNA: TGCAGCGTCGGGACAGGGGGACAGCCCCAGCATTTT
D: -; size: many; J: TRBJ2-5; V: TRBV5-1; CDR3: CASGRRDSAGTQYF; DNA: TGCGCCAGCGGGCGGCGGGACTCCGCGGGGACCCAGTACTTC
D: -; size: -; J: TRBJ1-1; V: TRBV10-3; CDR3: CAISESSQAMKAFF; DNA: TGTGCCATCAGTGAGTCGAGCCAGGCCATGAAAGCTTTCTTT
D: -; size: -; J: TRBJ1-1; V: TRBV19; CDR3: CASTQGQTKAFF; DNA: TGTGCCAGTACCCAAGGACAGACCAAAGCTTTCTTT
D: -; size: -; J: TRBJ1-4; V: TRBV7-6; CDR3: CASSLGISGDGEELFF; DNA: TGTGCCAGCAGCTTAGGTATTTCAGGGGACGGTGAAGAACTGTTTTTT
D: -; size: -; J: TRBJ2-1; V: TRBV20-1; CDR3: CSAPERFYNEQFF; DNA: TGCAGTGCCCCGGAGAGGTTCTACAATGAGCAGTTCTTC
D: TRBD1; size: many; J: TRBJ2-7; V: TRBV20-1; CDR3: CSASGQGFSYEQYF; DNA: TGCAGTGCTAGCGGACAGGGGTTCTCCTACGAGCAGTACTTC
D: -; size: once; J: TRBJ2-6; V: TRBV20-1; CDR3: CSARARSSGANVLTF; DNA: TGCAGTGCTAGGGCCCGATCGTCAGGGGCCAACGTCCTGACTTTC